This T cell receptor (beta chain) came from a study of PD-L1 blockade in urothelial cancer. About the study: Patients commenced atezolizumab in 2014, and it was given at 1,200 mg intravenously every 3 weeks.

The time point was: peripheral blood 6 weeks after treatment start. Patients had urothelial carcinoma that was locally advanced or metastatic. Comments on this clone: Mismatch with germline at one junction end may stem from a read error.

Synthetic templates analogous to TCR were spiked into all PCRs individually. The repertoire was sequenced with immunoSEQ multiplex PCR; TCRdb's copy has only in-frame clones and lacks some. The table has about 36,000 clones, approximately 84% seen once. This CDR3 is 15 amino acids long. The germline CDR1 and CDR2 sequences are LNHDA and SQIVND (reference sequence). The TCR was taken from a man aged 40-49 years with urothelial cancer. The rearrangement links TRBV19 to TRBJ1-5; 8 positions agree with TRBD1. The starting material was PBMCs, obtained around atezolizumab (anti-PD-L1) treatment. CDR3 bases: TGTGCCAGTAGTATGCGAGGACAGGGCGGCCAGCCCCGGCATTTT. It is translated as CASSMRGQGGQPRHF.